The 23 T cell receptor beta chains below were found in one sample sequenced in a study of blood T cell repertoires in COVID-19. Assay used: immunoSEQ multiplex PCR; TCRdb lists only in-frame clones, some missing. The sample includes over 50,000 clones, about nine tenths of them seen just once. Specimen: peripheral blood. The receptor source for this set is a woman aged 55-70 years with active or convalescent COVID-19.

The rearrangement joins TRBV28 to TRBJ1-1; 9 bases agree with TRBD1. V dropped 3 bases and J dropped 1; count of bases not matched to a gene: 9. Germline assignment: CDR1 MDHEN and CDR2 SYDVKM. The CDR3 is 17 residues long. The CDR3 nucleotides read TGTGCCAGCAGTTTGGAGGGACAGGGTCTCTCGAACACTGAAGCTTTCTTT. Translating it yields CASSLEGQGLSNTEAFF.

The chain links TRBV24-1 to TRBJ1-1, with TRBD1 as a possible D gene (5 bases). CDR1 is KGHDR and CDR2 is SFDVKD in the germline V gene. The CDR3 covers 17 residues. V lost 9 bases and J lost 0, with 22 bases in between. As DNA, the CDR3 is TGTGCCACCGGGATTGTTTTTGGCAGGACAATGAACACTGAAGCTTTCTTT. This sequence encodes CATGIVFGRTMNTEAFF.

This chain joins TRBV19 and TRBJ1-1; D is uncertain. This CDR3 region has 13 residues. The V end was cut by 3 bases, the J end by 1 base, with 6 bases between. Per the germline V gene, CDR1 is LNHDA and CDR2 is SQIVND (reference sequence). The CDR3 spells CASSINWNTEAFF. The CDR3 nucleotides are TGTGCCAGTAGTATCAACTGGAACACTGAAGCTTTCTTT.

This CDR3 is CASRWAGASNQPQHF. DNA for the CDR3: TGTGCCAGTCGTTGGGCGGGGGCGAGCAATCAGCCCCAGCATTTT. The rearrangement joins TRBV28 to TRBJ1-5; weak D call: TRBD1 (6 bases). This CDR3 contains 15 residues. Trimming shortened V by 9 bases and J by 1 base, and 16 bases separated the two germline ends. CDR1 MDHEN and CDR2 SYDVKM come from the germline V gene.

The chain recombines TRBV5-8 with TRBJ1-2; TRBD1 matches at 11 bases. Germline V CDR1 and CDR2: SGHTS, YDEGEE. There are 13 residues in the CDR3. The V gene end was trimmed by 4 bases and the J gene end by 6 bases; junction bases not matched to a gene: 2. The CDR3 region is CASSRGQGDGYTF. The CDR3 DNA sequence: TGTGCCAGCAGCCGGGGACAGGGGGATGGCTACACCTTC.

This chain links TRBV27 with TRBJ2-3; 7 bases agree with TRBD1. The CDR3 spans 13 residues. The V segment lost 7 bases and the J segment 3 bases; nucleotides outside the gene matches: 4. Germline loops: CDR1 MNHEY, CDR2 SMNVEV (reference sequence). The CDR3 DNA reads as TGTGCCAGCACAGGGACAGTAACAGATACGCAGTATTTT. It encodes CASTGTVTDTQYF.

J is TRBJ2-3 and V is TRBV7-2; the D is unclear. This CDR3 is built from 14 residues. CDR1 is SGHTA, CDR2 FQGNSA, per germline. Trimming pared 6 bases from V and 11 bases from J, leaving 21 bases between. The CDR3 is CASRGLQGSGRQYF. The CDR3 DNA sequence: TGTGCCAGCAGGGGCCTCCAAGGATCCGGCAGGCAGTATTTT.

The chain employs TRBV28 and TRBJ1-4; the D gene is possibly TRBD1 (6 bases). Trimming shortened V by 10 bases and J by 8 bases, and 20 bases separated the two germline ends. The length of the CDR3 is 14 residues. Germline V gene lookup returns CDR1 MDHEN and CDR2 SYDVKM. The CDR3 is CAIKKGGVSEKLFF. In nucleotides, the CDR3 is TGTGCCATAAAAAAAGGGGGAGTATCGGAAAAACTGTTTTTT.

The rearrangement joins TRBV6-5 to TRBJ2-1; 9 positions match TRBD2. Losses at the gene ends were 2 bases for V and 5 bases for J; bases not matched to a gene: 7. The V gene's germline CDR1 is MNHEY and CDR2 SVGAGI. This CDR3 is built from 16 residues. This CDR3 is CASSYGLAGRNNEQFF. In DNA, the CDR3 is TGTGCCAGCAGTTACGGGCTAGCGGGGCGAAACAATGAGCAGTTCTTC.

The rearrangement joins TRBV7-2 to TRBJ2-3, with 7 positions matching TRBD2. Unmatched junction bases numbered 4, after V lost 1 base and J lost 9 bases. Germline V gene sequence: CDR1 SGHTA, CDR2 FQGNSA. This CDR3 has 13 amino acids. This chain's CDR3 is CASSLGLAETQYF. The CDR3 bases are TGTGCCAGCAGCTTAGGACTAGCTGAGACGCAGTATTTT.

This rearrangement joins TRBV5-1 to TRBJ1-1; tentative D call: TRBD1 (5 bases). Germline V gene lookup returns CDR1 SGHRS and CDR2 YFSETQ. The CDR3 is made up of 16 amino acids. V gave up 3 bases and J gave up 6 bases, with 21 bases separating them. CDR3 amino acids: CASSSGQSDIGAEAFF. The CDR3 coding sequence is TGCGCCAGCAGCTCCGGACAATCGGACATAGGCGCTGAAGCTTTCTTT.

This clone has only one observation. The chain joins TRBV5-1 to TRBJ2-1; 7 positions match TRBD2. In germline, CDR1 is SGHRS, CDR2 YFSETQ. Trimming took 0 bases from V and 7 from J; bases not matched to a gene: 4. The CDR3 sequence is 14 residues long. CDR3 protein: CASSLATSTNEQFF. DNA of the CDR3: TGCGCCAGCAGCTTGGCGACTAGCACGAATGAGCAGTTCTTC. Supplemented by reference TRBV5-1 and TRBJ2-1, the full variable domain reads KAGVTQTPRYLIKTRGQQVTLSCSPISGHRSVSWYQQTPGQGLQFLFEYFSETQRNKGNFPGRFSGRQFSNSRSEMNVSTLELGDSALYLCASSLATSTNEQFFGPGTRLTVL.

The rearrangement joins TRBV2 to TRBJ2-5; 12 bases map to TRBD2. The ends lost 3 bases at V and 2 bases at J; junction bases unmatched: 10. This CDR3 is built from 18 residues. Germline values: CDR1 SNHLY, CDR2 FYNNEI. CDR3 sequence: CASSEGTSGFTGQETQYF. DNA for the CDR3: TGTGCCAGCAGTGAGGGGACTAGCGGGTTCACGGGGCAAGAGACCCAGTACTTC.

The chain combines TRBV11-3 with TRBJ2-1, with 8 bases identical to TRBD1. Germline-derived CDR1 and CDR2 are SGHNT and YENEEA. The CDR3 consists of 16 residues. Trimming cost V 2 bases and J 8 bases; bases outside gene matches: 11. DNA for the CDR3: TGTGCCAGCAGCTTAACCGGACAGGGATACGCGGATGAGCAGTTCTTC. Translated, it gives CASSLTGQGYADEQFF.

This clone came up a few times. This sequence joins TRBV24-1 and TRBJ1-5; no clear D gene. CDR3 length: 13 residues. V was clipped by 1 base and J by 8 bases, with 8 bases between them. CDR1 and CDR2 from the germline V gene are KGHDR and SFDVKD. DNA of the CDR3: TGTGCCACCAGTGATTTTTCTAGCGAGCCCCAGCATTTT. It specifies CATSDFSSEPQHF.

The genes are TRBV6-5 and TRBJ1-2; 11 bases map to TRBD1. V lost 4 bases, J lost 8 bases, and 9 bases stayed unmatched. The CDR3 is 15 amino acids. The germline CDR1 and CDR2 sequences are MNHEY and SVGAGI. In nucleotides, the CDR3 is TGTGCCAGCAGTTCTGAAAGGACAGGGGGCCACGGCTACACCTTC. Amino acid sequence: CASSSERTGGHGYTF.

The chain joins TRBV29-1 to TRBJ1-2; the match to TRBD1 covers 11 bases. Germline CDR1 SQVTM, CDR2 ANQGSEA. J lost 4 bases, V lost 5 bases, and 9 bases had no gene match. The length of the CDR3 is 15 residues. The CDR3 DNA is TGCAGCGTTCGGGTGGGGACAGGGGGTATCTATGGCTACACCTTC. Amino acid sequence: CSVRVGTGGIYGYTF.

This clone came up once. This CDR3 is CASSIWTDYEQYF. The CDR3 DNA sequence: TGTGCCAGTAGTATCTGGACTGACTACGAGCAGTACTTC. The chain has TRBV19 and TRBJ2-7, with D maybe TRBD2 (5 bases). The V and J ends lost 3 bases and 3 bases respectively, with 9 bases between them. Germline CDR1 reads LNHDA; CDR2 reads SQIVND (reference sequence). This CDR3 contains 13 residues.

This clone was counted between two and nine times. This chain connects TRBV10-3 to TRBJ1-2; 11 nucleotides line up with TRBD1. From germline, CDR1 is ENHRY and CDR2 SYGVKD. This CDR3 comprises 15 residues. V was clipped by 6 bases and J by 3 bases; unmatched bases: 6. Here the CDR3 reads CAIRVGQGADYGYTF. DNA of the CDR3: TGTGCCATCAGGGTAGGACAGGGGGCTGACTATGGCTACACCTTC.

In DNA, the CDR3 is TGTGCCACCAGCAGTAGGATTACAGGGGGTAGGGCCAACGTCCTGACTTTC. It codes for CATSSRITGGRANVLTF. The V gene is TRBV15, the J gene TRBJ2-6, with 8 bases that match TRBD1. Per germline, CDR1 LNHNV and CDR2 YYDKDF (reference sequence). V trimming: 3 bases; J trimming: 5 bases; junction bases outside the gene matches: 9. This CDR3 comprises 17 residues.

The CDR3 sequence: CASSPDASEQYF. CDR3 nucleotide sequence: TGTGCCAGCAGCCCCGATGCCAGTGAGCAGTACTTC. V and J are TRBV7-2 and TRBJ2-7; no clear D. The germline V and J ends were trimmed by 5 bases and 7 bases, with 12 bases remaining between them. The CDR3 runs to 12 residues. Per the germline V gene, CDR1 is SGHTA and CDR2 is FQGNSA.

The chain is built from TRBV12-3 or TRBV12-4 and TRBJ1-5; no definite D call. Deletions cut 4 bases from V and 5 bases from J, with 9 bases between. This CDR3 is 13 amino acids long. CDR3 in DNA: TGTGCCAGCAGTTCCGGGTCCTATCAGCCCCAGCATTTT. Translating it yields CASSSGSYQPQHF.

The rearrangement joins TRBV5-1 to TRBJ2-2; D is undetermined. The CDR3 has 14 amino acids. V was pared by 3 bases and J by 1 base, with 7 bases between. The germline CDR1 and CDR2 sequences are SGHRS and YFSETQ. CDR3 sequence reads: CASSSRLNTGELFF. CDR3 in DNA: TGCGCCAGCAGCTCCAGGTTGAACACCGGGGAGCTGTTTTTT.